This T cell receptor (beta chain) was identified during a study of CD8+ T cells in alopecia areata. Study information: The study gave treated patients oral tofacitinib at 5 to 10 mg twice daily. The drug, tofacitinib, lasted 6 to 18 months, followed by 6 months off drug.

This clone has only one observation. Its antigen is not known. Investigators isolated RNA and reverse transcribed it into cDNA to act as the sequencing template. The table came from immunoSEQ multiplex PCR; TCRdb's copy has only in-frame clones and leaves some out. This table has approximately 210,000 clones, 64% appearing once. Study conclusions and caveats: Tofacitinib significantly brought down scalp clonality and expanded CD8+ clones among top 100.

Trimming removed 4 bases from V and 5 bases from J; junction bases left unmatched: 9. The CDR3 loop spans 14 amino acids. Germline V lookup: CDR1 SQVTM, CDR2 ANQGSEA. Described treatment: oral pan-JAK inhibitor, 5-10 mg twice daily. The authors sorted CD4+ and CD8+ T cells from PBMCs. The specimen was CD4+ T cells sorted from blood, collected at week 4, from a patient treated with tofacitinib. This chain connects TRBV29-1 to TRBJ2-3; 7 nucleotides agree with TRBD1. This TCR came from a human donor with alopecia areata. CDR3 sequence (DNA): TGCAGCGTTGGCCAAGGACAGGTACAAGATACGCAGTATTTT. Its translation is CSVGQGQVQDTQYF.